These 7 T cell receptor beta chains originate from one sample sequenced in a study of cytomegalovirus exposure and HLA in healthy donors (dated by TCRdb to the late 2010s). Library preparation was by the immunoSEQ multiplex PCR assay. The immuneACCESS repertoire file appears here via TCRdb, limited to in-frame rearrangements. These files lack a portion of the clones; in checked studies, under half of the deficit traces to unresolved V genes, and the cause of the others is not known. This sample gives approximately 200,000 clones in total; 85% to 90% of them show up just once. The ten top clones hold over 2.5% of the sample. Sequenced sample: PBMCs. These receptors were obtained from a woman under 30 in good health and CMV-seronegative.

The chain is built from TRBV27 and TRBJ2-2, with D possibly matching TRBD2 (6 bases). CDR1 and CDR2 from the germline V gene are MNHEY and SMNVEV (reference sequence). Trimming cost V 5 bases and J 5 bases, with 12 bases left between them. CDR3 length: 14 amino acids. In DNA, the CDR3 is TGTGCCAGCAGTGCGGGACCAGGGACCGGGGAGCTGTTTTTT. Protein: CASSAGPGTGELFF.

DNA of the CDR3: TGTGCCAGCAGCTCAAGACAGGGGCGGAACACTGAAGCTTTCTTT. This encodes CASSSRQGRNTEAFF. The chain uses TRBV5-4 and TRBJ1-1; TRBD1 matches 8 bases. The CDR3 covers 15 residues. V dropped 3 bases and J dropped 1; count of bases not matched to a gene: 5. Looked up from germline, CDR1 is SGHNT and CDR2 is YYREEE (reference sequence).

The chain carries TRBV27 and TRBJ2-1, with no clear D. V dropped 3 bases and J dropped 7 bases, with 10 bases sitting between them. Germline V gives CDR1 MNHEY, CDR2 SMNVEV (reference sequence). The CDR3 spans 13 residues. CDR3: CASSFSVYNEQFF. In nucleotides, the CDR3 is TGTGCCAGCAGTTTCTCCGTCTATAATGAGCAGTTCTTC.

This clone was observed a handful of times. This chain uses TRBV5-1 with TRBJ2-1; D is possibly TRBD2 (5 bases). Germline V gene sequence: CDR1 SGHRS, CDR2 YFSETQ. Trimming left V 5 bases short and J 0 bases short, with 9 bases between. The CDR3 spans 14 residues. The CDR3 DNA reads as TGCGCCAGCAGTCCGGGAACCTCCTACAATGAGCAGTTCTTC. It encodes CASSPGTSYNEQFF. Combining the CDR3 with reference TRBV5-1 and TRBJ2-1 gives the whole variable domain KAGVTQTPRYLIKTRGQQVTLSCSPISGHRSVSWYQQTPGQGLQFLFEYFSETQRNKGNFPGRFSGRQFSNSRSEMNVSTLELGDSALYLCASSPGTSYNEQFFGPGTRLTVL.

J is TRBJ2-1 and V is TRBV10-1, with 7 bases matching TRBD2. CDR1 is WNHNN and CDR2 is SYGVQD in the germline V gene (reference sequence). J lost 5 bases, V lost 3 bases, and 4 bases had no gene match. CDR3 length equals 14 residues. The DNA of the CDR3 is TGCGCCAGCAGTGAAATGGCGGGGGACAATGAGCAGTTCTTC. This encodes CASSEMAGDNEQFF.

CDR3 region: CASTTGTIRLAYEQYF. The CDR3 DNA reads TGTGCCAGCACCACTGGGACTATCCGCCTAGCCTACGAGCAGTACTTC. The rearrangement uses TRBV7-3 and TRBJ2-7, with 7 bases matching TRBD2. V shed 7 bases and J 2 bases; nucleotides not matched to a gene: 14. Germline values: CDR1 SGHTA, CDR2 FQGTGA. The CDR3 is made up of 16 amino acids.

This chain connects TRBV19 to TRBJ2-1, with 11 positions matching TRBD2. This CDR3 region has 20 residues. Germline V lookup: CDR1 LNHDA, CDR2 SQIVND (reference sequence). J gave up 0 bases and V 7 bases, and 17 bases lay outside the gene matches. The CDR3 bases are TGTGCCAGTACCCCTGGGGGGCTAGCGGGAGGCCCCAGCTCCTACAATGAGCAGTTCTTC. It encodes CASTPGGLAGGPSSYNEQFF.